This entry features one TCR beta chain sequence. Its specificity is not known. As to time point: newly diagnosed GD, antithyroid drugs for less than 3 months. PBMCs were the source of the RNA used for TCR sequencing. CDR1 and CDR2 (germline): KGHDR, SFDVKD. The CDR3 spans 16 residues. V was clipped by 2 bases and J by 6 bases, with 15 bases between them. This record belongs to a study of regulatory T cells in long-lasting Graves disease. Study-level points and caveats: Newly diagnosed disease favored TRBV20-1 and TRBJ2-1 over persistent disease.

Building the TCR beta libraries relied on iRepertoire HTBI primers, and CDR3 regions underwent Arm-PCR. TCRdb fed the multiplex PCR reads into MiXCR, producing one record per CDR3 protein. This table holds 550,000 to 600,000 distinct CDR3 sequences, roughly 15% found once. These same records also appear under a second study, on T cells in Graves' hyperthyroidism and ophthalmopathy. That source reports: Participants, patients aged 18 to 65, had newly diagnosed hyperthyroidism with a duration under 2 months. Using the HTBI primer set, a first-round RT-PCR was run on the TCR CDR3. Researchers report that a 13 V-J model separated ophthalmopathy from stable hyperthyroidism.

V and J are TRBV24-1 and TRBJ2-2; the D gene is possibly TRBD2 (6 bases). The TCR was taken from a man between 18 and 35 years old with Graves disease. Sequences were derived from peripheral blood mononuclear cells (PBMCs), sampled at new diagnosis, from a patient treated with antithyroid drugs. The CDR3 DNA sequence: TGTGCCACCAGTGATTGGAGGGTTGGGGTCCCCGGGGAGCTGTTTTTT. It is translated as CATSDWRVGVPGELFF.